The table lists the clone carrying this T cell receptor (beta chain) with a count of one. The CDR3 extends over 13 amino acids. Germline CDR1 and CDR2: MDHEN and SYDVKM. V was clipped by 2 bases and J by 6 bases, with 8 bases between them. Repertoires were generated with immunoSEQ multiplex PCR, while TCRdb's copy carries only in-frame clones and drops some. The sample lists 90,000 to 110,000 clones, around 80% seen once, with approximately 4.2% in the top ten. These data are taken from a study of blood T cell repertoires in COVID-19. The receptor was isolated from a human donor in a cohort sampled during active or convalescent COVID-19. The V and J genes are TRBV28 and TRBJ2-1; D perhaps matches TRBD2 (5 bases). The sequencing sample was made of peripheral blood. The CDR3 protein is CASSLGSVNEQFF. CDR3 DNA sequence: TGTGCCAGCAGTTTAGGTAGCGTCAATGAGCAGTTCTTC. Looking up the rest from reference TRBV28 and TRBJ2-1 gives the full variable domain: DVKVTQSSRYLVKRTGEKVFLECVQDMDHENMFWYRQDPGLGLRLIYFSYDVKMKEKGDIPEGYSVSREKKERFSLILESASTNQTSMYLCASSLGSVNEQFFGPGTRLTVL.